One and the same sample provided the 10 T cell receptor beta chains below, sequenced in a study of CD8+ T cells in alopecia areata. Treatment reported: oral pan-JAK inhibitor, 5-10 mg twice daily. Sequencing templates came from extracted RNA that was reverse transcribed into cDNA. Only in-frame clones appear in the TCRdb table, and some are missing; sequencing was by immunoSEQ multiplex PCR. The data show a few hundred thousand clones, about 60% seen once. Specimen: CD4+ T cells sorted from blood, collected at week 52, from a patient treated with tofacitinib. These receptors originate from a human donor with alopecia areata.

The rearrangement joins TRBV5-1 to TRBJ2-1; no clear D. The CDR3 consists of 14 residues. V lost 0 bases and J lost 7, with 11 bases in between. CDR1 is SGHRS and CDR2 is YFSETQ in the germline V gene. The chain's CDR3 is CASSLVFGLNEQFF. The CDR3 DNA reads TGCGCCAGCAGCTTGGTATTCGGATTGAATGAGCAGTTCTTC.

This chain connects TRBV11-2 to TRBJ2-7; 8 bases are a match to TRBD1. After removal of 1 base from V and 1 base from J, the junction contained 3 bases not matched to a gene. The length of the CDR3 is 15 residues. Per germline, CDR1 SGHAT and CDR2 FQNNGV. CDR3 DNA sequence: TGTGCCAGCAGCTTAGTAGGGACAGGATCCTACGAGCAGTACTTC. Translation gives CASSLVGTGSYEQYF.

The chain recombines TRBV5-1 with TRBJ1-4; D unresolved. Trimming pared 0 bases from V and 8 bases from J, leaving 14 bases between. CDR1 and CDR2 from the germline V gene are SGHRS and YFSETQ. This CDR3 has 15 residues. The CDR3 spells CASSLVLGLGEKLFF. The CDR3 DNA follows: TGCGCCAGCAGCTTGGTTCTGGGGTTAGGGGAAAAACTGTTTTTT.

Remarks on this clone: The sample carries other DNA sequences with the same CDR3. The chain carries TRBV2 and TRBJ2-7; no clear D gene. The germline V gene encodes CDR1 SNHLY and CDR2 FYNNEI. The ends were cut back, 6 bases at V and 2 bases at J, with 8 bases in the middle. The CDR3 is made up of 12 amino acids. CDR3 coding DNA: TGTGCCAGCAGGACGGATACCTACGAGCAGTACTTC. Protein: CASRTDTYEQYF.

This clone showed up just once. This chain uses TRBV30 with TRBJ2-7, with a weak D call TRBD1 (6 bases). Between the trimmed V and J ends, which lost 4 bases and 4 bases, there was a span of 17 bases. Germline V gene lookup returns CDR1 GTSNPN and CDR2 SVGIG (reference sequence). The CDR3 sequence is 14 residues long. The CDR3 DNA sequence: TGTGCCTGGAAAGCCACAGGGCTTTTGTACGAGCAGTACTTC. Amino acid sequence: CAWKATGLLYEQYF.

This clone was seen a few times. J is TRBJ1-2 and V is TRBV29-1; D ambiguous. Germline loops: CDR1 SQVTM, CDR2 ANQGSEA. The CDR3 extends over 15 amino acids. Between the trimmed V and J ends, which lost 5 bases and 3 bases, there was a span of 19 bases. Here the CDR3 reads CSVLSRGGGDYGYTF. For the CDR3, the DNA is TGCAGCGTTCTCTCCCGGGGAGGTGGTGACTATGGCTACACCTTC.

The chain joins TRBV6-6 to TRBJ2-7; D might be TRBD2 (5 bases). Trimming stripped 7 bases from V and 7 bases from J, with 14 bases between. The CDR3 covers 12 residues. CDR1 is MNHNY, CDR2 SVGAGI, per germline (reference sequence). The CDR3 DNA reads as TGTGCCAGCACGGACCCCTCGGGGGAGCAGTACTTC. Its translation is CASTDPSGEQYF.

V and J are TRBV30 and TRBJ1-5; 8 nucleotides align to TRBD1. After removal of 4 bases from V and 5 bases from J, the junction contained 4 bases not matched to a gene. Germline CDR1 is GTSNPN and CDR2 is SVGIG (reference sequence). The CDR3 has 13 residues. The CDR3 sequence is CAWKAGGDQPQHF. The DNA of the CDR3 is TGTGCCTGGAAGGCAGGGGGCGATCAGCCCCAGCATTTT.

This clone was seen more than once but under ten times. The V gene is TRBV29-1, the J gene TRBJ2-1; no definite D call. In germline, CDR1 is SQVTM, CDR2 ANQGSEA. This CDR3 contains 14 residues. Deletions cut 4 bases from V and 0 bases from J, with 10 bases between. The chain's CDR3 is CSVVLQSSYNEQFF. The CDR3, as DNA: TGCAGCGTTGTCTTACAGAGCTCCTACAATGAGCAGTTCTTC.

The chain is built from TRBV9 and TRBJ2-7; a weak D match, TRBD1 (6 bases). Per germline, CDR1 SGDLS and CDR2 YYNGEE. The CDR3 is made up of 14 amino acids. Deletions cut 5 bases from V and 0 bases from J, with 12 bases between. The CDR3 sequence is CASSRQASSYEQYF. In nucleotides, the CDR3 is TGTGCCAGCAGTCGACAGGCAAGCTCCTACGAGCAGTACTTC.